At least ten counts were recorded for the clone carrying this T cell receptor beta chain. Antigen specificity is unknown. This specimen belongs to a study of T-cell reconstitution after alpha-beta-depleted transplantation in children. Overall study results and limits: Newly generated T cells supplied most T-cell counts and diversity one year post-transplant.

Library preparation (for TCRbeta) was performed with unique molecular identifiers. Using its own MiXCR run on the PCR reads, TCRdb lists one record per CDR3 protein. The sample contains hundreds of thousands of distinct CDR3 sequences, roughly 23% of which appear only once. The V gene's germline CDR1 is LNHNV and CDR2 YYDKDF (reference sequence). V lost 0 bases and J 6 bases, leaving 12 bases between the germline ends. The CDR3 has 14 residues. The clonotype comes from a boy in the first two years of life who had a stem cell transplant for acute myeloid leukemia, so the T cells may come from the graft donor. The sample here was PBMCs, mostly from graft donor cells, taken 360 days after TCRalphabeta/CD19-depleted stem cell transplant. V gene TRBV15 combines with J gene TRBJ2-7, with a weak D call TRBD1 (6 bases). CDR3 amino acids: CATSREQGAGEQYF. The CDR3 DNA reads as TGTGCCACCAGCAGAGAACAGGGAGCAGGCGAGCAGTACTTC.